Shown below are 23 T cell receptor beta chains from a single sample sequenced in a study of CD8 T cells in Susac syndrome. Random hexamers served to reverse transcribe roughly 0.45 to 1 ug RNA. TCRdb re-derived calls from the immunoSEQ multiplex PCR reads in MiXCR, one entry per CDR3 protein. The sample has 150,000 to 200,000 distinct CDR3 sequences; roughly 90% are singletons. Material: CD4+ T cells from PBMCs. The receptors were sampled from a human donor with Susac syndrome.

J is TRBJ2-2 and V is TRBV6-1; D uncertain. From germline, CDR1 is MNHNS and CDR2 SASEGT. Trimming shortened V by 7 bases and J by 8 bases, and 11 bases separated the two germline ends. This CDR3 is 12 amino acids long. The CDR3 nucleotides read TGTGCCAGCAAGGGCTATGGTGGGGAGCTGTTTTTT. Translation: CASKGYGGELFF.

The genes are TRBV5-6 and TRBJ2-1; TRBD2 agrees at 9 bases. CDR3 size: 15 residues. Germline trimming cut 5 bases from V and 4 bases from J; bases unmatched to any gene: 7. From germline, CDR1 is SGHDT and CDR2 YYEEEE. Here the CDR3 reads CASRKTSGAYNEQFF. CDR3 nucleotides: TGTGCCAGCAGGAAGACTAGCGGAGCTTACAATGAGCAGTTCTTC.

The chain joins TRBV5-1 to TRBJ2-7; 11 positions match TRBD2. Germline V gene sequence: CDR1 SGHRS, CDR2 YFSETQ. V was clipped by 4 bases and J by 3 bases; unmatched bases: 3. There are 14 residues in the CDR3. The CDR3 nucleotides read TGCGCCAGCAGCGTAGCGGGAGGGATCTACGAGCAGTACTTC. This codes for CASSVAGGIYEQYF.

The chain uses TRBV29-1 and TRBJ2-3; D ambiguous. Deletions cut 6 bases from V and 3 bases from J, with 7 bases between. Germline assignment: CDR1 SQVTM and CDR2 ANQGSEA. There are 11 residues in the CDR3. The CDR3 nucleotides read TGCAGCGTCCGACGGACAGATACGCAGTATTTT. Amino acids: CSVRRTDTQYF.

The rearrangement uses TRBV6-5 and TRBJ2-7, with 8 bases fitting TRBD2. CDR1 is MNHEY, CDR2 SVGAGI, per germline. CDR3 length: 14 amino acids. With 5 bases clipped from V and 0 bases from J, the junction kept 3 bases outside the gene matches. In DNA, the CDR3 is TGTGCCAGCAGTGACCGGGGGGGCTCCTACGAGCAGTACTTC. As protein: CASSDRGGSYEQYF.

This chain connects TRBV9 to TRBJ2-1, with 12 positions matching TRBD2. This CDR3 contains 15 residues. Unmatched junction bases numbered 9, after V lost 4 bases and J lost 10 bases. CDR1 and CDR2 (germline): SGDLS, YYNGEE. The CDR3 protein is CASSQTSGRGGEQFF. The CDR3 bases are TGTGCCAGCAGCCAGACTAGCGGGAGAGGTGGGGAGCAGTTCTTC.

This chain uses TRBV2 with TRBJ2-2; D is unclear. CDR3 size: 14 residues. With 10 bases removed from V and 3 bases from J, the gap between germline ends came to 15 bases. Germline V lookup: CDR1 SNHLY, CDR2 FYNNEI. CDR3 DNA: TGTGCCACCAAACTTAACACAGACACCGGGGAGCTGTTTTTT. Translating it yields CATKLNTDTGELFF.

This chain connects TRBV11-2 to TRBJ2-3; 10 nucleotides match TRBD2. Germline values: CDR1 SGHAT, CDR2 FQNNGV. With 2 bases clipped from V and 0 bases from J, the junction kept 8 bases outside the gene matches. CDR3 length: 18 residues. As DNA, the CDR3 is TGTGCCAGCAGCTTATCCTTAGTAGCGGGAGGCAGCACAGATACGCAGTATTTT. It yields the protein CASSLSLVAGGSTDTQYF.

The rearrangement joins TRBV5-1 to TRBJ2-1; D not resolved. This CDR3 region has 13 residues. The V and J ends lost 0 bases and 6 bases respectively, with 7 bases between them. Germline V gene data show CDR1 as SGHRS and CDR2 as YFSETQ. CDR3 DNA sequence: TGCGCCAGCAGCTTGGCCACAGTCAATGAGCAGTTCTTC. Translating gives CASSLATVNEQFF.

The chain uses TRBV7-2 and TRBJ1-3; 8 bases are a match to TRBD1. The CDR3 consists of 16 residues. Germline V gene data show CDR1 as SGHTA and CDR2 as FQGNSA. V trimming: 5 bases; J trimming: 2 bases; junction bases outside the gene matches: 8. Written as DNA, the CDR3 is TGTGCCAGCAGCCCGTCGACAGGGGATCCTGGAAACACCATATATTTT. Translated: CASSPSTGDPGNTIYF.

The chain uses TRBV3-1 and TRBJ1-1; 10 positions match TRBD1. V was pared by 4 bases and J by 3 bases, with 5 bases of the junction left unmatched. Germline CDR1 is LGHDT and CDR2 is YNNKEL (reference sequence). The CDR3 extends over 15 amino acids. The CDR3 DNA follows: TGTGCCAGCAGCCCAGGGACAGGGGAGTACACTGAAGCTTTCTTT. This gives the protein CASSPGTGEYTEAFF. The whole variable domain, filled in from reference TRBV3-1 and TRBJ1-1, reads DTAVSQTPKYLVTQMGNDKSIKCEQNLGHDTMYWYKQDSKKFLKIMFSYNNKELIINETVPNRFSPKSPDKAHLNLHINSLELGDSAVYFCASSPGTGEYTEAFFGQGTRLTVV.

The rearrangement links TRBV20-1 to TRBJ1-3; D possibly corresponds to TRBD1 (6 bases). V lost 6 bases and J 0 bases, leaving 18 bases between the germline ends. Germline V gene sequence: CDR1 DFQATT, CDR2 SNEGSKA (reference sequence). The CDR3 consists of 16 residues. The CDR3 sequence: CSAVEGGFYSGNTIYF. The CDR3 coding sequence is TGCAGTGCAGTCGAGGGGGGCTTCTACTCTGGAAACACCATATATTTT.

The chain couples TRBV3-1 to TRBJ2-1; TRBD2 aligns across 11 bases. The V gene's germline CDR1 is LGHDT and CDR2 YNNKEL (reference sequence). The J segment lost 6 bases and the V segment lost 2 bases, leaving 6 bases of the junction unmatched. The CDR3 covers 16 residues. For the CDR3, the DNA is TGTGCCAGCAGCCAAACAAGACTAGCGGGGTTCAATGAGCAGTTCTTC. Translated: CASSQTRLAGFNEQFF.

This chain links TRBV20-1 with TRBJ2-1, with 9 bases aligning to TRBD2. V was pared by 3 bases and J by 9 bases, with 6 bases of the junction left unmatched. The germline CDR1 and CDR2 sequences are DFQATT and SNEGSKA (reference sequence). This CDR3 is 13 amino acids long. In DNA form, the CDR3 reads TGCAGTGCTAGCGGCGGGAGGGCCCCTGAGCAGTTCTTC. This codes for CSASGGRAPEQFF.

The J gene is TRBJ2-1, the V gene TRBV6-6; the match to TRBD1 covers 11 bases. This CDR3 region has 12 residues. V trimming: 4 bases; J trimming: 12 bases; junction bases outside the gene matches: 2. The germline gives CDR1 MNHNY, CDR2 SVGAGI (reference sequence). The CDR3 here is CASSWDRGVQFF. The CDR3 DNA follows: TGTGCCAGCAGTTGGGACAGGGGGGTGCAGTTCTTC.

This rearrangement joins TRBV2 to TRBJ1-5, with TRBD1 as a possible D gene (6 bases). Germline values: CDR1 SNHLY, CDR2 FYNNEI. V was shortened by 1 base and J by 6 bases, with 13 bases between the two germline ends. This CDR3 has 15 residues. The DNA for the CDR3 is TGTGCCAGCAGTGAAGTGACAGGCTTAAGTCAGCCCCAGCATTTT. The encoded protein is CASSEVTGLSQPQHF.

This sequence joins TRBV3-1 and TRBJ1-1, with TRBD1 matching 7 bases. After removal of 1 base from V and 1 base from J, the junction contained 3 bases not matched to a gene. Looked up from germline, CDR1 is LGHDT and CDR2 is YNNKEL (reference sequence). This CDR3 region has 15 residues. The CDR3 here is CASSQVNRGNTEAFF. DNA for the CDR3: TGTGCCAGCAGCCAAGTGAACAGGGGGAACACTGAAGCTTTCTTT.

The chain is built from TRBV11-2 and TRBJ2-3; 11 nucleotides match TRBD2. The CDR3 covers 19 residues. V was clipped by 4 bases and J by 0 bases; unmatched bases: 12. The germline V gene has CDR1 SGHAT and CDR2 FQNNGV. The CDR3 sequence: CASSYDSQLAGVSTDTQYF. DNA for the CDR3: TGTGCCAGCAGCTACGACTCCCAACTAGCGGGGGTGAGCACAGATACGCAGTATTTT. The full variable domain, completed using reference TRBV11-2 and TRBJ2-3, is EAGVAQSPRYKIIEKRQSVAFWCNPISGHATLYWYQQILGQGPKLLIQFQNNGVVDDSQLPKDRFSAERLKGVDSTLKIQPAKLEDSAVYLCASSYDSQLAGVSTDTQYFGPGTRLTVL.

The V call is TRBV27, the J call TRBJ1-5; 8 bases line up with TRBD1. Losses at the gene ends were 6 bases for V and 2 bases for J; bases not matched to a gene: 9. There are 16 residues in the CDR3. Germline V gives CDR1 MNHEY, CDR2 SMNVEV (reference sequence). CDR3 nucleotide sequence: TGTGCCAGCAGCATATCAGGGGGCTTGGGCAATCAGCCCCAGCATTTT. This gives the protein CASSISGGLGNQPQHF.

The chain joins TRBV10-3 to TRBJ2-2; TRBD1 agrees at 11 bases. The V gene end was trimmed by 4 bases and the J gene end by 4 bases; junction bases not matched to a gene: 2. Germline values: CDR1 ENHRY, CDR2 SYGVKD. The CDR3 consists of 15 residues. The CDR3 region has the DNA TGTGCCATCAGTGCCGGACAGGGGGCCACCGGGGAGCTGTTTTTT. This codes for CAISAGQGATGELFF.

This sequence joins TRBV27 and TRBJ1-1, with D possibly matching TRBD1 (5 bases). CDR1 and CDR2 (germline): MNHEY, SMNVEV (reference sequence). Trimming removed 6 bases from V and 6 bases from J, with 14 bases in between. The CDR3 loop spans 13 amino acids. In DNA form, the CDR3 reads TGTGCCAGCAGGACCCAAGGGGCTCCTGAAGCTTTCTTT. Translating it yields CASRTQGAPEAFF.

CDR3: CASSLRVVDYGYTF. The CDR3 nucleotides are TGTGCCAGCAGTTTGAGGGTAGTTGACTATGGCTACACCTTC. This chain links TRBV28 with TRBJ1-2; D uncertain. The V gene's germline CDR1 is MDHEN and CDR2 SYDVKM. The CDR3 covers 14 residues. V lost 3 bases to trimming and J lost 3 bases, with 11 bases between them.

Only a few counts were recorded for this clonotype. This chain uses TRBV24-1 with TRBJ1-2; 7 bases line up with TRBD1. Germline CDR1 is KGHDR and CDR2 is SFDVKD. The V and J ends lost 3 bases and 8 bases, in that order; junction bases with no gene match: 8. CDR3 length: 14 amino acids. In nucleotides, the CDR3 is TGTGCCACCAGTGATGGGACAGCGTCATCCGGCTACACCTTC. It is translated as CATSDGTASSGYTF.